This TCR beta chain emerged from a study of neurological immune-mediated disorders. The study, taken as a whole, reports: The greatest degree of TCR clonal expansion was observed in HTLV-1-associated myelopathy, with the lowest in multiple sclerosis, below that of healthy controls.

TCRdb itself ran the 5' RACE reads through MiXCR, one entry per CDR3 protein. Here the sample spans 78,000 or so distinct CDR3 sequences, 4.5% to 6.5% being singletons. This CDR3 is built from 14 residues. Looked up from germline, CDR1 is SGHRS and CDR2 is YFSETQ. With 6 bases removed from V and 2 bases from J, the gap between germline ends came to 12 bases. Notes on this clonotype: The antigen is undetermined.

The sample comprised PBMCs. J is TRBJ2-1 and V is TRBV5-1, with a possible D match to TRBD2 (5 bases). The source is a woman aged 25-40 years with multiple sclerosis. CDR3 nucleotide sequence: TGCGCCAGCAACCCCGAGGGTCCCTACAATGAGCAGTTCTTC. Its translation is CASNPEGPYNEQFF.